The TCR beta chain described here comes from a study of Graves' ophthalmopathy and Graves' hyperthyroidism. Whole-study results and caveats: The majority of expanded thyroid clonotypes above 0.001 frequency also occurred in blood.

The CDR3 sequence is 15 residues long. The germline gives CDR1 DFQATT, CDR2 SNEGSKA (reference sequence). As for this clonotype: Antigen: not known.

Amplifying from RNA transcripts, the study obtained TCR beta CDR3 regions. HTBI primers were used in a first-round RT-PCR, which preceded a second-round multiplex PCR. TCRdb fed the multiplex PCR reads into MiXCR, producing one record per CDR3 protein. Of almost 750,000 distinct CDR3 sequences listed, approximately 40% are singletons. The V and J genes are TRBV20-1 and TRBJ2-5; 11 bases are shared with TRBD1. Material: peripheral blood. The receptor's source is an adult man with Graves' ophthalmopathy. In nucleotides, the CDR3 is TGCTCCTCCTTTTGGGACAGGGGGGTGGGAGAGACCCAGTACTTC. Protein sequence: CSSFWDRGVGETQYF.